This TCR beta chain was identified during a study of shared clonotypes between healthy human individuals. On this clone itself: A read error may explain this, as a much larger clone is one base away. This sample also contains other DNA sequences that code for the same CDR3.

TCRdb's copy holds only in-frame clones and misses some; the assay was immunoSEQ multiplex PCR. In the table there are 2,100,000 or so clones, approximately 94% of which are singletons. CDR1 is MDHEN, CDR2 SYDVKM, per germline. The CDR3 length is 11 residues. V was cut by 6 bases and J by 2 bases, with 5 bases left in between. The receptor's source is a man younger than 35 in good health. The gene calls are TRBV28 and TRBJ2-7; D ambiguous. The specimen sequenced was naive CD4+ T cells sorted from blood. Subset described: CD45RA+ positively selected. The CDR3 DNA follows: TGTGCCAGCAGCTCCCCCTACGAGCAGTACTTC. It codes for CASSSPYEQYF.